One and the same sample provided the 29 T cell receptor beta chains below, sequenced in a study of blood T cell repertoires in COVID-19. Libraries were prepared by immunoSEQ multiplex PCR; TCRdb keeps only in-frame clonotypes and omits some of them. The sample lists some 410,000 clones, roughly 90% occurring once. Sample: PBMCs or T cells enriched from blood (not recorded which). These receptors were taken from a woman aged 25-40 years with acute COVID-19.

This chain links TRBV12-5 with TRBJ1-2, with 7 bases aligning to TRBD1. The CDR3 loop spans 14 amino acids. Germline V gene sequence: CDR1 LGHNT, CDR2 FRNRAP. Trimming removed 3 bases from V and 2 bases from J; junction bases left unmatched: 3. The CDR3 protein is CASGFPGQNYGYTF. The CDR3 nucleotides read TGTGCTAGTGGTTTCCCGGGACAGAACTATGGCTACACCTTC.

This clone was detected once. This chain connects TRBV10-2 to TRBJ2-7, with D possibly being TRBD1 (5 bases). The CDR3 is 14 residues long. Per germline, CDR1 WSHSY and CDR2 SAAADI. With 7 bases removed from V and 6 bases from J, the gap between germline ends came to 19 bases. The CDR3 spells CASTLGQGGFEQYF. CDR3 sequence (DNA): TGCGCCAGCACCTTGGGGCAGGGTGGCTTCGAGCAGTACTTC.

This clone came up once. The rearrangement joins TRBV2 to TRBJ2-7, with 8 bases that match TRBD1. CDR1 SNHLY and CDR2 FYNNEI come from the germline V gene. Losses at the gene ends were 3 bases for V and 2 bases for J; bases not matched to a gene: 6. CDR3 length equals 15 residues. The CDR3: CASSEAGGDAYEQYF. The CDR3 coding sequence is TGTGCCAGCAGTGAGGCAGGGGGCGACGCCTACGAGCAGTACTTC. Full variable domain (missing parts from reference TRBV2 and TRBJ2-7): EPEVTQTPSHQVTQMGQEVILRCVPISNHLYFYWYRQILGQKVEFLVSFYNNEISEKSEIFDDQFSVERPDGSNFTLKIRSTKLEDSAMYFCASSEAGGDAYEQYFGPGTRLTVT.

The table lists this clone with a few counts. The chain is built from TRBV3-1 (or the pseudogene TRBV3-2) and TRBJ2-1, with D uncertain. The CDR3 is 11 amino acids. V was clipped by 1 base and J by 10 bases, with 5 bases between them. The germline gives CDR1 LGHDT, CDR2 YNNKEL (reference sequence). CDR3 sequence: CASSQAHEQFF. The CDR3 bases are TGTGCCAGCAGCCAAGCACACGAGCAGTTCTTC.

CDR3 region: CASRMDRSSNQPQHF. CDR3 DNA sequence: TGTGCCAGCAGGATGGACAGAAGTAGCAATCAGCCCCAGCATTTT. The chain combines TRBV2 with TRBJ1-5, with D possibly matching TRBD1 (6 bases). Germline CDR1 reads SNHLY; CDR2 reads FYNNEI. The V end lost 6 bases, the J end lost 0 bases, and 12 bases lay between the germline ends. CDR3 length: 15 amino acids.

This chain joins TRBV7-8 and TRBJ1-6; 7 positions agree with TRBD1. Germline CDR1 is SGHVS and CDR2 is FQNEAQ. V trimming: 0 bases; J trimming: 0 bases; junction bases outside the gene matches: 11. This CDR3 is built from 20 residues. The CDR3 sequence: CASSLAGVRGSGSYNSPLHF. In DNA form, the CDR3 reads TGTGCCAGCAGCTTAGCCGGAGTCAGGGGGTCTGGCTCCTATAATTCACCCCTCCACTTT.

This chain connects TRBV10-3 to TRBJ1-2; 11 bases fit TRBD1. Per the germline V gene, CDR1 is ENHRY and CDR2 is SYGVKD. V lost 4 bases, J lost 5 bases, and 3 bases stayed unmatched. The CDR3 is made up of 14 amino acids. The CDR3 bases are TGTGCCATCAGTGGGACAGGGGGCGGATATGGCTACACCTTC. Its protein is CAISGTGGGYGYTF.

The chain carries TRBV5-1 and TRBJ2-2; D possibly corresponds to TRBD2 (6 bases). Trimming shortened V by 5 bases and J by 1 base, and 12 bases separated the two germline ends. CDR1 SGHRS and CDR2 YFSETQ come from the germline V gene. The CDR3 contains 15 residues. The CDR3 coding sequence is TGCGCCAGCAGTTCCAGCGGGTTGAACACCGGGGAGCTGTTTTTT. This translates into CASSSSGLNTGELFF.

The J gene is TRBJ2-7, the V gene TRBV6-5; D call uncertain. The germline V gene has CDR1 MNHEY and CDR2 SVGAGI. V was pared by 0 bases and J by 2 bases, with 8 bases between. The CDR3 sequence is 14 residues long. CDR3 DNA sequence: TGTGCCAGCAGTTACTCGGCAGGCCCCTACGAGCAGTACTTC. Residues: CASSYSAGPYEQYF.

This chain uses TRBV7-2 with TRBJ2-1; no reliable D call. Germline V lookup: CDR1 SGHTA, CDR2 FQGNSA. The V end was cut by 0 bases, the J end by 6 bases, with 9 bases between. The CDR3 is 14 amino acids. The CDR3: CASSLARGLNEQFF. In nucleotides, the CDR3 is TGTGCCAGCAGCTTAGCCCGCGGCCTCAATGAGCAGTTCTTC.

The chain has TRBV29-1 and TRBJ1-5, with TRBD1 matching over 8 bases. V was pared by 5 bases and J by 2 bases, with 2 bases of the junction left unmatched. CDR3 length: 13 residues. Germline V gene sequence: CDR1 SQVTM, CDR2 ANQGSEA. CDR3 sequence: CSVQTGGNQPQHF. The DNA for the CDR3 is TGCAGCGTTCAGACAGGGGGCAATCAGCCCCAGCATTTT.

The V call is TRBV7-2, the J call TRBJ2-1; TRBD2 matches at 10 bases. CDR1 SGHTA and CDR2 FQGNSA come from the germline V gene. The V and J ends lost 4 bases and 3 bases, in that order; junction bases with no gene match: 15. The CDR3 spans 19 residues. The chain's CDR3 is CASSSTTAGGLLIYNEQFF. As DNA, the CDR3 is TGTGCCAGCAGCTCGACAACAGCGGGGGGGCTCCTGATCTACAATGAGCAGTTCTTC.

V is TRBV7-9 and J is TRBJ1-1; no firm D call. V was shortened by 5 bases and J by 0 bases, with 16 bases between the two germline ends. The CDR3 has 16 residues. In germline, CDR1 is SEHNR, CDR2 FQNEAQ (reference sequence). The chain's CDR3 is CASSPAMGFMNTEAFF. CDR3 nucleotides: TGTGCCAGCAGCCCAGCTATGGGCTTTATGAACACTGAAGCTTTCTTT.

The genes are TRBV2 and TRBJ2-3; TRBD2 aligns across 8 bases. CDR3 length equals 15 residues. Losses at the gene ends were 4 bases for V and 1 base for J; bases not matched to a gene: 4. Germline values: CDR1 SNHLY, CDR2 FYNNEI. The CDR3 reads CASSGSGDRTDTQYF. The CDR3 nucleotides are TGTGCCAGCAGTGGTAGCGGGGATCGCACAGATACGCAGTATTTT. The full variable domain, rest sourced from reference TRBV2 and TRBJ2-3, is EPEVTQTPSHQVTQMGQEVILRCVPISNHLYFYWYRQILGQKVEFLVSFYNNEISEKSEIFDDQFSVERPDGSNFTLKIRSTKLEDSAMYFCASSGSGDRTDTQYFGPGTRLTVL.

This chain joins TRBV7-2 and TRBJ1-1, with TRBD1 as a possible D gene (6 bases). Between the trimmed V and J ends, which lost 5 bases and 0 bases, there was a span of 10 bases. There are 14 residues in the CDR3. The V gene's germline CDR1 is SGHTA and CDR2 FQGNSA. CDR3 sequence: CASSPGGVNTEAFF. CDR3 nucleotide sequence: TGTGCCAGCAGCCCGGGGGGCGTGAACACTGAAGCTTTCTTT.

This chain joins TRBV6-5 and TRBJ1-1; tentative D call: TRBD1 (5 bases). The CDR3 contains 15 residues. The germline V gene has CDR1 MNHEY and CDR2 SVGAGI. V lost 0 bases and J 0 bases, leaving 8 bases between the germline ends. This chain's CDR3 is CASSYSGPMNTEAFF. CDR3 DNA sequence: TGTGCCAGCAGTTACTCGGGGCCTATGAACACTGAAGCTTTCTTT.

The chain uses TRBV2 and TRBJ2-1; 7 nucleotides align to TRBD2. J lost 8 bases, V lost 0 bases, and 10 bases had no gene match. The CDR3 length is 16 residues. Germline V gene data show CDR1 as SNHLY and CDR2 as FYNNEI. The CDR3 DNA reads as TGTGCCAGCAGTGAAGCGGGTCCGGGGGGATGGGATGAGCAGTTCTTC. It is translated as CASSEAGPGGWDEQFF.

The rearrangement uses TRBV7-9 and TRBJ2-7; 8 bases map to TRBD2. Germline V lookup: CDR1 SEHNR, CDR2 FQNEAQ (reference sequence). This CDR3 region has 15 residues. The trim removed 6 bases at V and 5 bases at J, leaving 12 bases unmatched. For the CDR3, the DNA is TGTGCCAGCAGTAATCCGGGACTAGAAGGCCACGAGCAGTACTTC. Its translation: CASSNPGLEGHEQYF.

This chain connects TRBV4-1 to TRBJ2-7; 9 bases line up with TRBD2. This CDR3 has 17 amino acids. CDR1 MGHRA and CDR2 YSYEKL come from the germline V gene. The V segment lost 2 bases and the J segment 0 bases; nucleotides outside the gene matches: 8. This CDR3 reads CASSQSPSGGTSYEQYF. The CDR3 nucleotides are TGCGCCAGCAGCCAAAGCCCAAGCGGGGGGACCTCCTACGAGCAGTACTTC.

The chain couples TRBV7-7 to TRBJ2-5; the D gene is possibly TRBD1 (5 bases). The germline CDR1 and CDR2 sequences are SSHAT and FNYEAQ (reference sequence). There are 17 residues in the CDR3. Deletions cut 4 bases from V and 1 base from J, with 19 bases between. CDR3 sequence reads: CASSSGPDSSPQETQYF. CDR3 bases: TGTGCCAGCAGCTCCGGACCCGACAGCTCACCCCAAGAGACCCAGTACTTC.

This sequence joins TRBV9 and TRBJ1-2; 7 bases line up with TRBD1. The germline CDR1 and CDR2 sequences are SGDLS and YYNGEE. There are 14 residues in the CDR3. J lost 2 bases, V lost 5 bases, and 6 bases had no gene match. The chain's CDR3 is CASSRTGRNYGYTF. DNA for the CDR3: TGTGCCAGCAGTCGGACAGGAAGAAACTATGGCTACACCTTC. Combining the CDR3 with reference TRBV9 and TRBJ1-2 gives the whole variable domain DSGVTQTPKHLITATGQRVTLRCSPRSGDLSVYWYQQSLDQGLQFLIQYYNGEERAKGNILERFSAQQFPDLHSELNLSSLELGDSALYFCASSRTGRNYGYTFGSGTRLTVV.

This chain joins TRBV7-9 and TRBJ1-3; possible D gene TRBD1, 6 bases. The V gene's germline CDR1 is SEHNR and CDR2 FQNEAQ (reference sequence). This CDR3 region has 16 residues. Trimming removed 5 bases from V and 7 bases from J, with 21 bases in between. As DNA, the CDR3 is TGTGCCAGCAGCCGTGGACAGACCTCCGAAGGGAACACCATATATTTT. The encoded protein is CASSRGQTSEGNTIYF.

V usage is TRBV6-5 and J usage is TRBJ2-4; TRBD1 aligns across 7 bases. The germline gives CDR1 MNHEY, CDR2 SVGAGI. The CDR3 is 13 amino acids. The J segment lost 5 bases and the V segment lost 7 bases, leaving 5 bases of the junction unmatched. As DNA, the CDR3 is TGTGCCAGCAAGGGGGCAGTTGAAAACATTCAGTACTTC. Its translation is CASKGAVENIQYF.

The CDR3 DNA sequence: TGTGCCATCAGTGAGCCCCGGGACAGGGACGCGGGCTCACCCCTCCACTTT. It codes for CAISEPRDRDAGSPLHF. J is TRBJ1-6 and V is TRBV10-3; 9 bases match TRBD1. The CDR3 spans 17 residues. J gave up 10 bases and V 2 bases, and 12 bases lay outside the gene matches. Looked up from germline, CDR1 is ENHRY and CDR2 is SYGVKD.

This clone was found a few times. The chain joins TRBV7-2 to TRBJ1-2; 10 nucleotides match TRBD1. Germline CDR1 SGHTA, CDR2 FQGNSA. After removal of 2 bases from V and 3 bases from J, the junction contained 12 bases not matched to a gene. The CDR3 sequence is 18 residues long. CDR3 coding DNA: TGTGCCAGCAGCTTAAAGCTTGTGATGGGACAGGGGTACTATGGCTACACCTTC. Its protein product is CASSLKLVMGQGYYGYTF.

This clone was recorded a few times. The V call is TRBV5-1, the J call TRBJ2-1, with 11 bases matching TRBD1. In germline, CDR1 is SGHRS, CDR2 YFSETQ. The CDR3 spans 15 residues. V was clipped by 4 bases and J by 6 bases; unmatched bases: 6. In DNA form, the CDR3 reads TGCGCCAGCAGCCCCGGGACAGGGGGACTCAATGAGCAGTTCTTC. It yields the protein CASSPGTGGLNEQFF.

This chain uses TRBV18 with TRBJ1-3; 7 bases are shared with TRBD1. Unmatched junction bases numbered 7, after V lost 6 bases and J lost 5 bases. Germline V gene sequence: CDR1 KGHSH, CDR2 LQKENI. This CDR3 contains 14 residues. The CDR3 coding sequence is TGTGCCAGCTCCCCTGGGACAGTAAGAAACACCATATATTTT. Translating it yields CASSPGTVRNTIYF.

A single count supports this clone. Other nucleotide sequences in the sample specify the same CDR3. CDR3 sequence reads: CASSPGTGVNTGELFF. CDR3 nucleotide sequence: TGCGCCAGCAGCCCAGGGACAGGCGTGAACACCGGGGAGCTGTTTTTT. V gene TRBV5-1 combines with J gene TRBJ2-2; 8 bases map to TRBD1. The CDR3 has 16 residues. Per the germline V gene, CDR1 is SGHRS and CDR2 is YFSETQ. V was pared by 4 bases and J by 1 base, with 6 bases of the junction left unmatched.

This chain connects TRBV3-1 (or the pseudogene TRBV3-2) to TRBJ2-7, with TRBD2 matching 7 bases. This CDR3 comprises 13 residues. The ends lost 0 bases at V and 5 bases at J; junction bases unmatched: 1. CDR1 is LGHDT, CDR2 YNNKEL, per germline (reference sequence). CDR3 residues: CASSQEGGDEQYF. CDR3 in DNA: TGTGCCAGCAGCCAAGAGGGGGGGGACGAGCAGTACTTC.